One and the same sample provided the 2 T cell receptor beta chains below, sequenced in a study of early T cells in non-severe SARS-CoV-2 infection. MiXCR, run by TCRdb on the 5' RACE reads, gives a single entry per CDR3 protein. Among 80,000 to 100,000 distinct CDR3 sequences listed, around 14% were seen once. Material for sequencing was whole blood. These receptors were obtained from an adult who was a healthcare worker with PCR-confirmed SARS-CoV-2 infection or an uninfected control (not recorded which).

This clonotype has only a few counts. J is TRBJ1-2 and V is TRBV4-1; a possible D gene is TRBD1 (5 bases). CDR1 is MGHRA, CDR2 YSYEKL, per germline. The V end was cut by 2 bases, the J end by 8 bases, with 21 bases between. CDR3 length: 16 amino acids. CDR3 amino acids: CASSQMADTGKGGYTF. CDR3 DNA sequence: TGCGCCAGCAGCCAAATGGCGGACACGGGGAAAGGGGGCTACACCTTC.

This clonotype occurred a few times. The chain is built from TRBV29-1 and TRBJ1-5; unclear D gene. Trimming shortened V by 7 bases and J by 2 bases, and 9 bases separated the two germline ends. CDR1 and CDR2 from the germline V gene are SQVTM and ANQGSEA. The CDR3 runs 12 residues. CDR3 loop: CSARTGNQPQHF. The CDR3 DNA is TGCAGCGCCCGGACTGGCAATCAGCCCCAGCATTTT. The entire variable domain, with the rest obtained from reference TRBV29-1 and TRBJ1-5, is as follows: SAVISQKPSRDICQRGTSLTIQCQVDSQVTMMFWYRQQPGQSLTLIATANQGSEATYESGFVIDKFPISRPNLTFSTLTVSNMSPEDSSIYLCSARTGNQPQHFGDGTRLSIL.